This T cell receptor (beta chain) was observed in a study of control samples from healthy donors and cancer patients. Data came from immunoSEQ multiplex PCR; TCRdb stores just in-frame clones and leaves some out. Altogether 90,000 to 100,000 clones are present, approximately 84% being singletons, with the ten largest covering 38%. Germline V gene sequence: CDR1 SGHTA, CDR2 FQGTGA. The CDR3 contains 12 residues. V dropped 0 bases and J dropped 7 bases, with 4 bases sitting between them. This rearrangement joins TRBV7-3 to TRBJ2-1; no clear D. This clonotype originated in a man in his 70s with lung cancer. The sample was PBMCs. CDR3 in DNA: TGTGCCAGCAGCTTAACCCGAAATGAGCAGTTCTTC. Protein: CASSLTRNEQFF.